This T cell receptor (beta chain) was profiled in a study of beta chain features in type 1 diabetes. Study-wide results and caveats: All four CD4+ subsets from Type 1 diabetes patients carried moderately but significantly shorter TCRB CDR3s.

The CDR3 contains 13 residues. V lost 3 bases and J 8 bases, leaving 11 bases between the germline ends. CDR1 SNHLY and CDR2 FYNNEI come from the germline V gene. In regard to this clone: The antigen remains unidentified.

CD4+ naive, central memory, regulatory and stem cell-like memory cells were sorted via CD45RO/CCR7/CD25/CD127/CD95/CD27. Purity above 95% was achieved in all sorted populations. All of the isolated RNA was reverse transcribed, so expressed TCRB transcripts were sequenced. Read counts averaged approximately 3.5 million for samples of naive, central memory and regulatory T cells. The repertoire was sequenced with immunoSEQ multiplex PCR; TCRdb's copy has only in-frame clones and lacks some. The table includes about 240,000 clones, around 26% detected once. The chain joins TRBV2 to TRBJ2-1; TRBD1 is a possible D gene (6 bases). The receptor was isolated from a man aged 30-40 years in good health. The specimen was central memory CD4+ T cells from blood. The CDR3 protein is CASSDYEGDEQFF. The CDR3 coding sequence is TGTGCCAGCAGTGATTATGAGGGGGATGAGCAGTTCTTC.